Listed below are T cell receptor beta chains from one sample, sequenced in a study of shared clonotypes between healthy human individuals. Measured with immunoSEQ multiplex PCR; TCRdb has only the in-frame clones, and not every one. This table has around 690,000 clones, roughly 91% appearing once. Sequenced input: memory CD8+ T cells from PBMCs. These receptor sequences come from a man between 18 and 29 years old in good health. Some clones in this sample may be carry-over from other donors' samples. CDR3s include the opening cysteine and the closing phenylalanine or tryptophan. Fields, in order: CDR3 DNA, CDR3 protein, clone size, D gene, J gene, V gene. A D gene is named only where the DNA matches it firmly. Only some rows state a clone size, as once, few, many or a class for expanded clones.

cdr3_nt: TGTGCCAGCAGTGTGATTCTAGCGGAGGGGTACAATGAGCAGTTCTTC
cdr3_aa: CASSVILAEGYNEQFF
clone_size: -
d_call: TRBD2
j_call: TRBJ2-1
v_call: TRBV27

cdr3_nt: TGTGCCAGCAGCGAAGGGACAGGGCTGGGCTACACCTTC
cdr3_aa: CASSEGTGLGYTF
clone_size: -
d_call: TRBD1
j_call: TRBJ1-2
v_call: TRBV9

cdr3_nt: TGTGCCAGCAGGTCACTAGCGGGATACTCCTACAATGAGCAGTTCTTC
cdr3_aa: CASRSLAGYSYNEQFF
clone_size: -
d_call: TRBD2
j_call: TRBJ2-1
v_call: TRBV5-6

cdr3_nt: TGTGCCAGCAGCTTAGGGGGGGTCTATGGCTACACCTTC
cdr3_aa: CASSLGGVYGYTF
clone_size: -
d_call: -
j_call: TRBJ1-2
v_call: TRBV7-6

cdr3_nt: TGTGCCAGCAGGGGGAAATTTGTAGGGGAAAAACTGTTTTTT
cdr3_aa: CASRGKFVGEKLFF
clone_size: -
d_call: -
j_call: TRBJ1-4
v_call: TRBV6-1

cdr3_nt: TGTGCCAGCGTGGACTTGAACCCCGTCTACGAGCAGTACTTC
cdr3_aa: CASVDLNPVYEQYF
clone_size: -
d_call: -
j_call: TRBJ2-7
v_call: TRBV28

cdr3_nt: TGTGCCAGCAGCGGCTACGAGCAGTACTTC
cdr3_aa: CASSGYEQYF
clone_size: -
d_call: -
j_call: TRBJ2-7
v_call: TRBV7-9

cdr3_nt: TGTGCCAGCAGTTCTGTCCAGGACCTCCTCTCTGGGGCCAACGTCCTGACTTTC
cdr3_aa: CASSSVQDLLSGANVLTF
clone_size: -
d_call: -
j_call: TRBJ2-6
v_call: TRBV27

cdr3_nt: TGTGCCAGCAGCTTAGGGGACATCTCCACAGATACGCAGTATTTT
cdr3_aa: CASSLGDISTDTQYF
clone_size: -
d_call: -
j_call: TRBJ2-3
v_call: TRBV11-3

cdr3_nt: TGTGCCAGCAGTCCCGGGACAGCTTACTACAATGAGCAGTTCTTC
cdr3_aa: CASSPGTAYYNEQFF
clone_size: few
d_call: TRBD1
j_call: TRBJ2-1
v_call: TRBV27

cdr3_nt: TGTGCCAGCAGTTACGCCAGGGCTGCCTACGAGCAGTACTTC
cdr3_aa: CASSYARAAYEQYF
clone_size: few
d_call: -
j_call: TRBJ2-7
v_call: TRBV6-5

cdr3_nt: TGTGCCAGCAGCGTAGCCGGGTACGAGACCCAGTACTTC
cdr3_aa: CASSVAGYETQYF
clone_size: -
d_call: -
j_call: TRBJ2-5
v_call: TRBV9

cdr3_nt: TGTGCCAGCAGTTTCCCGGGTTCCTACGAGCAGTACTTC
cdr3_aa: CASSFPGSYEQYF
clone_size: few
d_call: -
j_call: TRBJ2-7
v_call: TRBV27

cdr3_nt: TGTGCCAGCAGCGCCTTTGGGCTAGCGGCCTACAATGAGCAGTTCTTC
cdr3_aa: CASSAFGLAAYNEQFF
clone_size: -
d_call: TRBD2
j_call: TRBJ2-1
v_call: TRBV7-3

cdr3_nt: TGTGCCTGGACCGCGGGGACCCAGGCCTGGGGGCTGAACACTGAAGCTTTCTTT
cdr3_aa: CAWTAGTQAWGLNTEAFF
clone_size: -
d_call: -
j_call: TRBJ1-1
v_call: TRBV30

cdr3_nt: TGTGCCATCCGGGTAGGACAGGACACTGAAGCTTTCTTT
cdr3_aa: CAIRVGQDTEAFF
clone_size: many
d_call: TRBD1
j_call: TRBJ1-1
v_call: TRBV10-3

cdr3_nt: TGTGCCAGCTGGGACTACCACGGGACTTCCCATACGCAGTATTTT
cdr3_aa: CASWDYHGTSHTQYF
clone_size: -
d_call: TRBD2
j_call: TRBJ2-3
v_call: TRBV7-2

cdr3_nt: TGTGCCAGTCGACCTCTAGCGCCATCCTACGAGCAGTACTTC
cdr3_aa: CASRPLAPSYEQYF
clone_size: -
d_call: -
j_call: TRBJ2-7
v_call: TRBV27

cdr3_nt: TGTGCCAGCAGCGAACTAGCGGGAGGTCGCACAGATACGCAGTATTTT
cdr3_aa: CASSELAGGRTDTQYF
clone_size: -
d_call: TRBD2
j_call: TRBJ2-3
v_call: TRBV9

cdr3_nt: TGTGCCAGCAGCCGCCGAGTAGCGGGTCGCACAGATACGCAGTATTTT
cdr3_aa: CASSRRVAGRTDTQYF
clone_size: -
d_call: TRBD2
j_call: TRBJ2-3
v_call: TRBV7-9

cdr3_nt: TGTGCCAGCAGCGGGGAGAATCTGAACACTGAAGCTTTCTTT
cdr3_aa: CASSGENLNTEAFF
clone_size: -
d_call: -
j_call: TRBJ1-1
v_call: TRBV9

cdr3_nt: TGTGCCAGCAGCTTCGGACGGGAGATCTCTGGAAACACCATATATTTT
cdr3_aa: CASSFGREISGNTIYF
clone_size: -
d_call: -
j_call: TRBJ1-3
v_call: TRBV11-1

cdr3_nt: TGCAGCGCAAATGGACAGGCCTGGCCCTTACCTTCTCAATACAATGAGCAGTTCTTC
cdr3_aa: CSANGQAWPLPSQYNEQFF
clone_size: -
d_call: TRBD1
j_call: TRBJ2-1
v_call: TRBV29-1

cdr3_nt: TGTGCCAGCTCCGGGACATTATCGTACGAGCAGTACTTC
cdr3_aa: CASSGTLSYEQYF
clone_size: -
d_call: -
j_call: TRBJ2-7
v_call: TRBV19

cdr3_nt: TGTGCCAGTAGTAGTGAGCGGAGGAACACTGAAGCTTTCTTT
cdr3_aa: CASSSERRNTEAFF
clone_size: -
d_call: -
j_call: TRBJ1-1
v_call: TRBV19

cdr3_nt: TGTGCCAGCAGCCGGGACCCTAAAAACATTCAGTACTTC
cdr3_aa: CASSRDPKNIQYF
clone_size: -
d_call: -
j_call: TRBJ2-4
v_call: TRBV7-9

cdr3_nt: TGTGCCATCAGTGAGAGTGCAGGGAGGGGGGAGAACACTGAAGCTTTCTTT
cdr3_aa: CAISESAGRGENTEAFF
clone_size: -
d_call: -
j_call: TRBJ1-1
v_call: TRBV6-1

cdr3_nt: TGTGCCAGTAGCACCGGGACAGGGGCCTACGAGCAGTACTTC
cdr3_aa: CASSTGTGAYEQYF
clone_size: -
d_call: TRBD1
j_call: TRBJ2-7
v_call: TRBV19

cdr3_nt: TGTGCCAGCAGTTTTAGTTTGGCGGGAGTTTTGTTCTTC
cdr3_aa: CASSFSLAGVLFF
clone_size: -
d_call: TRBD2
j_call: TRBJ2-1
v_call: TRBV28

cdr3_nt: TGTGCCACCGGGGACAGGTCATGGGCGGTTACGCAGTATTTT
cdr3_aa: CATGDRSWAVTQYF
clone_size: once
d_call: TRBD1
j_call: TRBJ2-3
v_call: TRBV15

cdr3_nt: TGTGCCAGCAGCCCCAGGACAGGAAATGAAAAACTGTTTTTT
cdr3_aa: CASSPRTGNEKLFF
clone_size: -
d_call: TRBD1
j_call: TRBJ1-4
v_call: TRBV14

cdr3_nt: TGCGCCAGCAGCCGAGAAGGAGGTTGGAGCAATCAGCCCCAGCATTTT
cdr3_aa: CASSREGGWSNQPQHF
clone_size: -
d_call: -
j_call: TRBJ1-5
v_call: TRBV4-1

cdr3_nt: TGTGCCAGCAGCTTAGCGCCTAGCCCAAACAATGAGCAGTTCTTC
cdr3_aa: CASSLAPSPNNEQFF
clone_size: -
d_call: -
j_call: TRBJ2-1
v_call: TRBV7-8

cdr3_nt: TGTGCCAGCAGCTCAAATGAGCAGTTCTTC
cdr3_aa: CASSSNEQFF
clone_size: -
d_call: -
j_call: TRBJ2-1
v_call: TRBV7-9

cdr3_nt: TGTGCCAGCAGCTTAACCGGGACGAAAGGGACTGAAGCTTTCTTT
cdr3_aa: CASSLTGTKGTEAFF
clone_size: -
d_call: -
j_call: TRBJ1-1
v_call: TRBV7-3

cdr3_nt: TGCGCCAGCAGCCAGGACAGGGGAAGCTACGAGCAGTACTTC
cdr3_aa: CASSQDRGSYEQYF
clone_size: -
d_call: TRBD1
j_call: TRBJ2-7
v_call: TRBV5-1

cdr3_nt: TGTGCCAGCAGGGTAACCGGGCGGACAGCAACTAATGAAAAACTGTTTTTT
cdr3_aa: CASRVTGRTATNEKLFF
clone_size: -
d_call: -
j_call: TRBJ1-4
v_call: TRBV11-2

cdr3_nt: TGTGCCAGCAGCGTAGGGGGCCGATCCTACAATGAGCAGTTCTTC
cdr3_aa: CASSVGGRSYNEQFF
clone_size: -
d_call: -
j_call: TRBJ2-1
v_call: TRBV9

cdr3_nt: TGTGCCAGCTCACCACCGGGACTAGCGGGGGACGATGAGCAGTTCTTC
cdr3_aa: CASSPPGLAGDDEQFF
clone_size: -
d_call: TRBD2
j_call: TRBJ2-1
v_call: TRBV18

cdr3_nt: TGTGCCAGCAGCGTAGGACAGGGAGGCCCAGATACGCAGTATTTT
cdr3_aa: CASSVGQGGPDTQYF
clone_size: -
d_call: -
j_call: TRBJ2-3
v_call: TRBV9

cdr3_nt: TGCAGCGTTGAAGCGAGGGGAGGAACCTACGAGCAGTACTTC
cdr3_aa: CSVEARGGTYEQYF
clone_size: -
d_call: -
j_call: TRBJ2-7
v_call: TRBV29-1

cdr3_nt: TGCGCCAGCAGCTTTAGGGACAGGGAAGTCGACGAGCAGTACTTC
cdr3_aa: CASSFRDREVDEQYF
clone_size: -
d_call: TRBD1
j_call: TRBJ2-7
v_call: TRBV5-1

cdr3_nt: TGTGCCAGCAGTTCGGGGCTGGAGCAGTTCTTC
cdr3_aa: CASSSGLEQFF
clone_size: many
d_call: -
j_call: TRBJ2-1
v_call: TRBV6-5

cdr3_nt: TGTGCCAGCAGCTTTTCAAGCGGGAGCTCCTACAATGAGCAGTTCTTC
cdr3_aa: CASSFSSGSSYNEQFF
clone_size: -
d_call: TRBD2
j_call: TRBJ2-1
v_call: TRBV11-2

cdr3_nt: TGTGCCAGCAGCTCCCCGACTGCACGGGAGAGACCCTCCTACGAGCAGTACTTC
cdr3_aa: CASSSPTARERPSYEQYF
clone_size: -
d_call: -
j_call: TRBJ2-7
v_call: TRBV11-2

cdr3_nt: TGTGCCACCAGCAGAGATCAGCAGTTTAAGGGGGATTCACCCCTCCACTTT
cdr3_aa: CATSRDQQFKGDSPLHF
clone_size: -
d_call: -
j_call: TRBJ1-6
v_call: TRBV15

cdr3_nt: TGTGCCATGTCGGAGGGCCGGAACACTGAAGCTTTCTTT
cdr3_aa: CAMSEGRNTEAFF
clone_size: few
d_call: -
j_call: TRBJ1-1
v_call: TRBV10-3

cdr3_nt: TGTGCCAGCAGCGCCGTCTTGAGTCCGGTTGGGCAAGATACGCAGTATTTT
cdr3_aa: CASSAVLSPVGQDTQYF
clone_size: once
d_call: -
j_call: TRBJ2-3
v_call: TRBV9

cdr3_nt: TGTGCCAGTAGTATTGTGGGGCCCGGGGAGCTGTTTTTT
cdr3_aa: CASSIVGPGELFF
clone_size: -
d_call: -
j_call: TRBJ2-2
v_call: TRBV19

cdr3_nt: TGCGCCAGCAGCTCTCCCGGGACAGTACAAGAGACCCAGTACTTC
cdr3_aa: CASSSPGTVQETQYF
clone_size: -
d_call: TRBD1
j_call: TRBJ2-5
v_call: TRBV5-1

cdr3_nt: TGTGCCAGCAGCTTAGGCTTGACACTAGCGGGAGGGCGGGGCAAAAACATTCAGTACTTC
cdr3_aa: CASSLGLTLAGGRGKNIQYF
clone_size: -
d_call: TRBD2
j_call: TRBJ2-4
v_call: TRBV13

cdr3_nt: TGCGCCAGCAGCCCAAGGGAGGGTAATGAAAAACTGTTTTTT
cdr3_aa: CASSPREGNEKLFF
clone_size: -
d_call: -
j_call: TRBJ1-4
v_call: TRBV4-1

cdr3_nt: TGTGCCTGGAGTGTAGCGACGGGGGAGCTGTTTTTT
cdr3_aa: CAWSVATGELFF
clone_size: many
d_call: -
j_call: TRBJ2-2
v_call: TRBV30